Listed below are T cell receptor beta chains from one sample, sequenced in a study of identical twins. One entry per CDR3 protein results from TCRdb running MiXCR on the 5' RACE reads. Here the sample spans about 720,000 distinct CDR3 sequences, about 9.4% being singletons. The data were also submitted as part of a second study, on yellow fever vaccine responses in identical twins.

Material: PBMCs. These receptors all stem from a woman under 30 in good health. Each CDR3 is given with its conserved first and last residue. The D gene is left open where the match is weak. Clone size, where shown, is once, few, many, or a class for clones that have expanded.

v_gene	abundance	d_gene	j_gene	CDR3nt	CDR3aa
TRBV20-1	.	.	TRBJ1-3	TGCAGTGCTAGAGGACAGTCTGGAAACACCATATATTTT	CSARGQSGNTIYF
TRBV7-9	many	.	TRBJ1-4	TGTGCCAGCAGCCCAAACAGGGATGAAAAACTGTTTTTT	CASSPNRDEKLFF
TRBV12-3/TRBV12-4	many	TRBD2	TRBJ2-3	TGTGCCAGCACCGAAGCGGGAGGGTCAGATACGCAGTATTTT	CASTEAGGSDTQYF
TRBV12-3/TRBV12-4	many	TRBD2	TRBJ2-1	TGTGCCAGCAGTAACCCGACTAGCGGGAGGGGTTACAATGAGCAGTTCTTC	CASSNPTSGRGYNEQFF
TRBV7-2	few	.	TRBJ1-1	TGTGCCAGCAGCCCCGGGATGAACACTGAAGCTTTCTTT	CASSPGMNTEAFF
TRBV20-1	many	.	TRBJ2-7	TGCAGTGCCGTTAAATCTTCCTCCTACGAGCAGTACTTC	CSAVKSSSYEQYF
TRBV7-8	few	.	TRBJ2-1	TGTGCCAGCAGCTTACTTCCAGCGGTAACAGGGCGTGAGCAGTTCTTC	CASSLLPAVTGREQFF
TRBV10-3	.	.	TRBJ2-3	TGTGCCTCTCGTGGAGGGAGTTCTGGCACAGATACGCAGTATTTT	CASRGGSSGTDTQYF
TRBV10-3	many	.	TRBJ2-1	TGTGCCATCAGTGAGTCGAAGACAGGAGCCTCCTACAATGAGCAGTTCTTC	CAISESKTGASYNEQFF
TRBV11-2	.	.	TRBJ2-4	TGTGCCAGCAGCTTAGCCGGTCAGGGTGACATTCAGTACTTC	CASSLAGQGDIQYF
TRBV7-2	few	TRBD2	TRBJ2-1	TGTGCCAGCAGCCCCCGGGTGTCTAGCGGGACCTACAATGAGCAGTTCTTC	CASSPRVSSGTYNEQFF
TRBV18	.	TRBD1	TRBJ2-5	TGTGCCAGCTCAAGGACAGGGGCCCTCCCGGACCAGTACTTC	CASSRTGALPDQYF
TRBV6-2/TRBV6-3	.	.	TRBJ2-1	TGTGCCAGCAGCCTGACATTTGATGAGCAGTTCTTC	CASSLTFDEQFF
TRBV4-3	many	.	TRBJ2-1	TGCGCCAGCAGCCAAGATAGGAGCGGGTACAATGAGCAGTTCTTC	CASSQDRSGYNEQFF
TRBV19	few	.	TRBJ1-5	TGTGCCAGTAGTATAAGCCCCGGTCAGCCCCAGCATTTT	CASSISPGQPQHF
TRBV19	many	.	TRBJ2-7	TGTGCCAGTAGTGACTACTACGAGCAGTACTTC	CASSDYYEQYF
TRBV24-1	.	.	TRBJ2-1	TGTGCCACCAGTGATACACACGGTAGCCGGAGAGGCAATGAGCAGTTCTTC	CATSDTHGSRRGNEQFF
TRBV11-2	few	.	TRBJ2-3	TGTGCCAGCAGCTTATGGCCACAGACCACAGATACGCAGTATTTT	CASSLWPQTTDTQYF
TRBV11-2	.	TRBD2	TRBJ2-2	TGTGCCAGCAGCTTACTCGGAGTGGGCGGGGGAGTGCCCACCGGGGAGCTGTTTTTT	CASSLLGVGGGVPTGELFF
TRBV20-1	.	TRBD2	TRBJ2-3	TGCAGTGCCAGCCGGAGCGGGGGGGCTTCTGATACGCAGTATTTT	CSASRSGGASDTQYF
TRBV7-2	many	.	TRBJ2-4	TGTGCCAGCAGCTTAGGGGGTAGCAACATTCAGTACTTC	CASSLGGSNIQYF
TRBV12-3/TRBV12-4	many	.	TRBJ2-3	TGTGCCAGCAGTTTAACGTTGGACACAGATACGCAGTATTTT	CASSLTLDTDTQYF
TRBV20-1	few	.	TRBJ2-1	TGCAGTGCTAGAGATTCGGGGAGGCCCTACAATGAGCAGTTCTTC	CSARDSGRPYNEQFF
TRBV12-3/TRBV12-4	many	.	TRBJ2-2	TGTGCCAGCAGTTTAGCCGGGAGTTGGTTAACCGGGGAGCTGTTTTTT	CASSLAGSWLTGELFF
TRBV5-1	.	TRBD1	TRBJ2-3	TGCGCCAGCAGCATTCGGACAGGGATGCCAGATACGCAGTATTTT	CASSIRTGMPDTQYF
TRBV6-1	few	.	TRBJ2-1	TGTGCCAGCAGTGACAGGGGAGTCTCCTACAATGAGCAGTTCTTC	CASSDRGVSYNEQFF
TRBV18	.	.	TRBJ2-3	TGTGCCAGCTCACCAGGCGGTGGAGATACGCAGTATTTT	CASSPGGGDTQYF
TRBV20-1	.	TRBD2	TRBJ2-1	TGCAGTGCTAGAACTCCTCATCTAGCGGATGCCGCCTACAATGAGCAGTTCTTC	CSARTPHLADAAYNEQFF
TRBV5-1	.	.	TRBJ1-1	TGCGCCAGCAGCTTGACAGGGACGCAGAACACTGAAGCTTTCTTT	CASSLTGTQNTEAFF
TRBV14	few	.	TRBJ1-2	TGTGCCAGCAGCCTATTAGGGGACTACTCTACTAACTATGGCTACACCTTC	CASSLLGDYSTNYGYTF
TRBV27	few	.	TRBJ2-1	TGTGCCAGCACATTAGCTCCATTTTACAATGAGCAGTTCTTC	CASTLAPFYNEQFF
TRBV7-2	many	TRBD1	TRBJ2-2	TGTGCCAGCAGCGGAAGTCGACAGGGGCAGACCGGGGAGCTGTTTTTT	CASSGSRQGQTGELFF
TRBV7-9	.	.	TRBJ1-1	TGTGCCAGCAGCTTAGGGGGGCAGTATGAAGCTTTCTTT	CASSLGGQYEAFF
TRBV12-3/TRBV12-4	few	.	TRBJ1-4	TGTGCCAGCAGTTATTTGTCGGTTTATGAAAAACTGTTTTTT	CASSYLSVYEKLFF
TRBV6-5	.	.	TRBJ1-1	TGTGCCAGCAGTTACCGTGGGTTAGTGAACACTGAAGCTTTCTTT	CASSYRGLVNTEAFF
TRBV7-9	.	TRBD1	TRBJ2-7	TGTGCCAGCAGCTTAGCGAGGGGACAGGGAATGCTGGAGCAGTACTTC	CASSLARGQGMLEQYF
TRBV10-3	few	TRBD1	TRBJ1-2	TGTGCCATCCGCCGGGACAGGGGCTGGGACTATGGCTACACCTTC	CAIRRDRGWDYGYTF
TRBV28	.	TRBD1	TRBJ2-7	TGTGCCAGCAGTTTATTGGGACAGGGGGACGAGCAGTACTTC	CASSLLGQGDEQYF
TRBV6-5	few	.	TRBJ2-5	TGTGCCAGCAGTTCGCAGGGACCCGGAGGGACCCAGTACTTC	CASSSQGPGGTQYF
TRBV12-3/TRBV12-4	few	.	TRBJ2-1	TGTGCCAGCAGTTTCTTAGCGGCAGGGGCAAGCCCCTACAATGAGCAGTTCTTC	CASSFLAAGASPYNEQFF